These 14 T cell receptor beta chains were all obtained from the same sample, sequenced in a study of cytomegalovirus exposure and HLA in healthy donors. The primer mix had 60 Vbeta and 13 Jbeta primers. Clones were read by immunoSEQ multiplex PCR, and TCRdb kept only the in-frame ones, dropping some. The sample shows some 130,000 clones, 65% to 90% of them seen only once. Input material: PBMCs. These receptors all stem from a male donor in good health and CMV-seropositive.

Turning to this clone: The identical CDR3 is also encoded by other nucleotide sequences in the sample. The chain has TRBV28 and TRBJ1-5; D is undetermined. The CDR3 has 14 residues. The V gene's germline CDR1 is MDHEN and CDR2 SYDVKM. Trimming pared 7 bases from V and 0 bases from J, leaving 10 bases between. CDR3 protein: CASTFSYSNQPQHF. The CDR3 nucleotides are TGTGCCAGCACCTTTTCTTATAGCAATCAGCCCCAGCATTTT.

This chain uses TRBV19 with TRBJ1-2; D call uncertain. CDR1 is LNHDA, CDR2 SQIVND, per germline (reference sequence). This CDR3 spans 13 amino acids. The V end was cut by 4 bases, the J end by 4 bases, with 10 bases between. The CDR3 here is CASSNRQRYGYTF. CDR3 in DNA: TGTGCCAGTAGTAATAGGCAGCGCTATGGCTACACCTTC. Full variable domain (outside the CDR3, taken from reference TRBV19 and TRBJ1-2): DGGITQSPKYLFRKEGQNVTLSCEQNLNHDAMYWYRQDPGQGLRLIYYSQIVNDFQKGDIAEGYSVSREKKESFPLTVTSAQKNPTAFYLCASSNRQRYGYTFGSGTRLTVV.

This clone has only one observation. This sequence joins TRBV19 and TRBJ2-1; TRBD1 aligns across 9 bases. This CDR3 has 15 residues. Germline trimming cut 3 bases from V and 9 bases from J; bases unmatched to any gene: 9. Germline-derived CDR1 and CDR2 are LNHDA and SQIVND (reference sequence). CDR3 amino acids: CASSIPGQGAGEQFF. The CDR3 DNA is TGTGCCAGTAGTATCCCGGGACAGGGTGCCGGTGAGCAGTTCTTC.

The V gene is TRBV4-3, the J gene TRBJ2-6; tentatively, D is TRBD1 (6 bases). Per germline, CDR1 LGHNA and CDR2 YSLEER. V dropped 2 bases and J dropped 0 bases, with 11 bases sitting between them. This CDR3 is 17 amino acids long. CDR3 protein: CASSQQGSSSGANVLTF. CDR3 bases: TGCGCCAGCAGCCAACAGGGGTCTAGCTCTGGGGCCAACGTCCTGACTTTC.

This clone was observed a handful of times. V is TRBV25-1 and J is TRBJ2-1, with D tentatively TRBD2 (6 bases). V was pared by 6 bases and J by 7 bases, with 13 bases between. The germline CDR1 and CDR2 sequences are MGHDK and SYGVNS. The CDR3 is 13 residues long. Here the CDR3 reads CASSRDFNNEQFF. The CDR3 nucleotides are TGTGCCAGCAGCCGGGACTTCAATAATGAGCAGTTCTTC.

The rearrangement joins TRBV29-1 to TRBJ2-7; D is unclear. V dropped 4 bases and J dropped 0 bases, with 7 bases sitting between them. The length of the CDR3 is 12 residues. Germline V CDR1 and CDR2: SQVTM, ANQGSEA. The CDR3 DNA reads TGCAGCGTTGGGGCGCGCTCCTACGAGCAGTACTTC. It codes for CSVGARSYEQYF.

The J gene is TRBJ1-4, the V gene TRBV6-5; TRBD1 is a possible D gene (5 bases). CDR3 length: 13 amino acids. V dropped 7 bases and J dropped 5 bases, with 11 bases sitting between them. Germline CDR1 is MNHEY and CDR2 is SVGAGI. The CDR3 region is CASKTGGNEKLFF. As DNA, the CDR3 is TGTGCCAGCAAGACGGGGGGAAATGAAAAACTGTTTTTT.

V gene TRBV27 combines with J gene TRBJ2-7; TRBD2 agrees at 7 bases. With 3 bases clipped from V and 3 bases from J, the junction kept 8 bases outside the gene matches. This CDR3 has 15 amino acids. The germline gives CDR1 MNHEY, CDR2 SMNVEV (reference sequence). The DNA of the CDR3 is TGTGCCAGCAGTTTGCGAGGCGGGAGCAGCTACGAGCAGTACTTC. It translates to CASSLRGGSSYEQYF.

V is TRBV28 and J is TRBJ2-5, with D perhaps TRBD2 (6 bases). Trimming took 3 bases from V and 3 from J, leaving 23 bases between them. This CDR3 has 18 amino acids. Germline V gene data show CDR1 as MDHEN and CDR2 as SYDVKM. CDR3 amino acids: CASSFLKSRGTRKETQYF. The CDR3 coding sequence is TGTGCCAGCAGTTTTCTAAAATCCCGCGGGACCAGGAAAGAGACCCAGTACTTC.

This chain's CDR3 is CASSQGLAENNEQFF. The CDR3 nucleotides read TGCGCCAGCAGCCAAGGACTAGCGGAAAACAATGAGCAGTTCTTC. The V and J genes are TRBV4-3 and TRBJ2-1; the match to TRBD2 covers 9 bases. The CDR3 is 15 amino acids. Germline V gene lookup returns CDR1 LGHNA and CDR2 YSLEER. J gave up 5 bases and V 1 base, and 3 bases lay outside the gene matches.

This sequence joins TRBV7-8 and TRBJ1-5, with a possible D match to TRBD1 (5 bases). The CDR3 is made up of 13 amino acids. CDR1 SGHVS and CDR2 FQNEAQ come from the germline V gene. V shed 5 bases and J shed 4 bases, with 9 bases lying between them. CDR3 bases: TGTGCCAGCAGCACCTACAGGAATCAGCCCCAGCATTTT. It codes for CASSTYRNQPQHF.

The chain has TRBV2 and TRBJ2-1; TRBD2 is a possible D gene (6 bases). The CDR3 is made up of 14 amino acids. The germline V gene has CDR1 SNHLY and CDR2 FYNNEI. Trimming cost V 3 bases and J 12 bases, with 18 bases left between them. The CDR3 region is CASSETSQPPGQFF. CDR3 bases: TGTGCCAGCAGTGAGACTAGTCAGCCCCCGGGGCAGTTCTTC.

The chain has TRBV28 and TRBJ2-1; 12 nucleotides match TRBD2. Germline V lookup: CDR1 MDHEN, CDR2 SYDVKM. J was trimmed by 8 bases and V by 6 bases; bases with no gene match: 14. CDR3 length equals 17 residues. CDR3 in DNA: TGTGCCAGCAGCCCTTTGAGCCTAGCGGGAGGGCGGGATGAGCAGTTCTTC. This encodes CASSPLSLAGGRDEQFF.

The V gene is TRBV28, the J gene TRBJ2-7, with 7 bases fitting TRBD2. The CDR3 covers 13 residues. Germline V gives CDR1 MDHEN, CDR2 SYDVKM. V trimming: 8 bases; J trimming: 2 bases; junction bases outside the gene matches: 6. CDR3: CASQTSPTYEQYF. The CDR3 bases are TGTGCCAGCCAGACTAGCCCGACCTACGAGCAGTACTTC.